This TCR beta chain stems from a study of shared clonotypes between healthy human individuals. The overall study: Donor ages ranged 18 to 49 years: a couple of women, a few men. Each donor contributed plates that comprised three CD4 naive, three CD4 memory, two CD8 naive and one CD8 memory.

V was trimmed by 3 bases and J by 6 bases, leaving 8 bases between them. Germline lookup yields CDR1 SQVTM and CDR2 ANQGSEA. The CDR3 spans 12 residues. Study conclusions and caveats: Richness estimates generally favored naive over memory subsets.

Concerning this clone itself: Its cognate antigen is unknown.

Using immunoSEQ multiplex PCR, the repertoire was profiled, and TCRdb retains in-frame clones only, with some absent. In the table there are about 1.1 million clones, around 78% of which are singletons. The TCR sequence derives from a young man in good health. Some clones in this sample may be carry-over from other donors' samples. V usage is TRBV29-1 and J usage is TRBJ2-2, with D unclear. Sequenced sample: memory CD4+ T cells from PBMCs. Subset reported: CD45RA-negative fraction. The CDR3, as DNA: TGCAGCGTTGATACCAGCTCCGGGGAGCTGTTTTTT. Protein: CSVDTSSGELFF.